This T cell receptor beta chain was sequenced during a study of coeliac disease (dated by TCRdb to the early 2020s). As for the study more broadly: Because high-resolution HLA typing was not available, biased TRBV7-2 usage was examined as a proof of principle. Small intestinal lymphocyte fractions from coeliac and non-coeliac patients were analysed in the study using next-generation sequencing of rearranged TRB and TRG CDR3 regions. The study set out to describe the TR repertoires of small intestinal T cells in active coeliac disease, refractory type I coeliac disease, and coeliac disease treated with a gluten-free diet. Of the roughly 30 patients in the full study, roughly 22 had coeliac disease confirmed by serology and 8 were controls with non-small intestinal disorders. Samples from some 27 subjects were successfully TRB sequenced, and these included around 24 paired samples of bulk unsorted intraepithelial and lamina propria cells.

Aliquots of 450,000 to 500,000 cells were frozen in DMSO/FBS in liquid nitrogen, and a single aliquot per fraction was used for sequencing. Endoscopy and small intestinal biopsy were performed in all 30 patients in the study. Lamina propria cells were released by collagenase digestion of the biopsy tissue remaining after intraepithelial cell isolation. Genomic DNA was extracted from frozen unsorted cell fractions using the Qiagen DNeasy blood extraction kit. Trimming costs V 3 bases and J 15 bases, and their ends lie 20 bases apart. Looking up the germline V gene yields CDR1 MNHNS and CDR2 SASEGT. Taken from cysteine to phenylalanine, the CDR3 has 14 residues. This entry keeps only the CDR3 DNA: 42 bases, framed from base 1. Preparation of the library involved the immunoSEQ multiplex PCR assay. The TR loci were subjected to amplification by multiplexed PCR, for which V gene segments served as targets of the forward primers and J gene segments as targets of the reverse primers. The amplified CDR3 regions were sequenced using the Illumina HiSeq System. Per the authors' processing: Closely related reads were merged by a nearest-neighbour algorithm to remove PCR and sequencing errors and to collapse the data into unique sequences. Repertoires were summarised by clonality and by T cell density, defined as TR molecules per amount of genomic DNA input. CDR3 amino acid sequences present in at least 80% of unsorted samples were defined as public TRs, and these public TRs were then tested for differential abundance between coeliac and control samples. Each lamina propria sample was queried against a list of a few hundred published gliadin-specific TRB sequences. Kruskal-Wallis tests followed by Dunn post-tests were used to test for differences in clonality and density between disease groups. TCRdb carries this immuneACCESS record with in-frame sequences only. Its versions omit some clonotypes, under half of them owing to an unresolved V gene in the studies checked, with the rest unexplained. V and J calls and clone size are as listed in that table; D and trimming were resolved from the DNA. Here the sample has approximately 4,400 clones; 64% occur a single time. The ten top clones hold around 25% of the sample.

In this sample, this clone turned up once. Its antigen is still unknown. There are no base qualities to consult, and no much larger clone falls within one base. Broad study findings and their caveats: The separation of intraepithelial from lamina propria cells did not yield high-purity fractions, so cross-contamination between compartments was possible. TRB repertoires were found to be largely private, with most amino acid sequences unique to one sample, and no significant difference in V-gene usage was found between disease groups. The authors judged the approach to be unsuitable for unbiased detection of gliadin-specific T cells, because gliadin-specific T cells are scarce and rarely shared between patients. Active coeliac intraepithelial and lamina propria samples had lower TRB and TRG repertoire clonality than controls, suggesting that diverse T cells were recruited. Published gliadin-specific TRB sequences were found in about 50% of the 18 coeliac lamina propria samples but in only 1 of 6 controls.

The specimen sequenced was lymphocytes from the gut lamina propria. The cell subset or site label on this specimen signifies: lamina propria cell (LPC) fraction of small intestinal biopsy. The receptor was derived from a young woman without celiac disease. The chain uses TRBV6-1 and TRBJ1-4, with the D gene not confidently named. The base sequence is TGTGCCAGCAGTGACCCTGGTGGAGAGGTGAAGTTGTTTTTT. This gives the protein CASSDPGGEVKLFF.